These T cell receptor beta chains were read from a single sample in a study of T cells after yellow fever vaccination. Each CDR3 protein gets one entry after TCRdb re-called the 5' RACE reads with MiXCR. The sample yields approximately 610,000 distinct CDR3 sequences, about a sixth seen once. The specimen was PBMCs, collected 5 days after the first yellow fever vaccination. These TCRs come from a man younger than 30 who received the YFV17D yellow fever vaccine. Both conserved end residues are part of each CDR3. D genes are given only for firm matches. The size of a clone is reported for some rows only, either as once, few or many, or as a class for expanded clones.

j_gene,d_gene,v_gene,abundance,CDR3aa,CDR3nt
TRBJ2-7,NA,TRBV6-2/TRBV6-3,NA,CASSGTYEQYF,TGTGCCAGCAGTGGGACCTACGAGCAGTACTTC
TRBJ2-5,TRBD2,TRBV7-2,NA,CASSSGLAGTQETQYF,TGTGCCAGCAGCTCGGGACTAGCGGGAACTCAAGAGACCCAGTACTTC
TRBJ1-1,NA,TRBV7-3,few,CASSPGVRHTEAFF,TGTGCCAGCTCCCCAGGGGTTCGGCACACTGAAGCTTTCTTT
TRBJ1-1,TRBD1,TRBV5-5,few,CASRKPDRVDTEAFF,TGTGCCAGCAGAAAACCAGACAGGGTGGACACTGAAGCTTTCTTT
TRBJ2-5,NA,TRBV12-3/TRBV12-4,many,CASSAGPHQETQYF,TGTGCCAGCAGCGCAGGACCTCACCAAGAGACCCAGTACTTC
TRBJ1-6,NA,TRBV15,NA,CATSSLNSPLHF,TGTGCCACCAGCAGTCTAAATTCACCCCTCCACTTT
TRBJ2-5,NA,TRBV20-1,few,CSATDSGAVSQETQYF,TGCAGTGCTACTGACTCGGGGGCCGTGTCCCAAGAGACCCAGTACTTC
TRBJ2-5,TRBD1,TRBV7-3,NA,CASSYTRDRGRETQYF,TGTGCCAGCAGCTATACCCGGGACAGGGGCAGGGAGACCCAGTACTTC
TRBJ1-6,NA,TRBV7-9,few,CASSLASGAGHTTSPLHF,TGTGCCAGCAGCTTAGCCTCAGGGGCGGGCCATACAACTTCACCCCTCCACTTT
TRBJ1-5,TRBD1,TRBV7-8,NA,CASSPGEGAYYSNQPQHF,TGTGCCAGCAGCCCCGGGGAGGGGGCTTACTATAGCAATCAGCCCCAGCATTTT
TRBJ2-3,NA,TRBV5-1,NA,CAILRVWGADTQYF,TGCGCCATCCTGAGGGTTTGGGGGGCAGATACGCAGTATTTT
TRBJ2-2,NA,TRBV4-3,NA,CASSRRQGGGSSGELFF,TGCGCCAGCAGCCGAAGACAGGGTGGGGGGAGTTCCGGGGAGCTGTTTTTT
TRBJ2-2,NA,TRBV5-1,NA,CASRFGFLNTGELFF,TGCGCCAGCAGATTCGGCTTCTTGAACACCGGGGAGCTGTTTTTT
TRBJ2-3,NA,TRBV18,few,CASSPQAPSTDTQYF,TGTGCCAGCTCACCCCAGGCCCCTAGCACAGATACGCAGTATTTT
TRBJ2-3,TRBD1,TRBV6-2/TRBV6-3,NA,CASPRIPSATGDLTDTQYF,TGTGCCAGCCCACGAATCCCCTCGGCGACAGGGGATTTAACAGATACGCAGTATTTT
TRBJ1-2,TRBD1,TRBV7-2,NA,CASSRQGYGYTF,TGTGCCAGCAGCCGACAGGGTTATGGCTACACCTTC
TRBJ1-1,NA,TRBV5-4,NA,CASSLDLGLPDTEAFF,TGTGCCAGCAGCTTGGATCTGGGTCTACCGGACACTGAAGCTTTCTTT
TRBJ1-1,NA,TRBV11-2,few,CASSSPTHSAPAVAEAFF,TGTGCCAGCAGCTCCCCGACACATTCGGCCCCGGCGGTGGCTGAAGCTTTCTTT
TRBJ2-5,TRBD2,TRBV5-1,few,CASSRQLAGGPPYQETQYF,TGCGCCAGCAGCCGCCAACTAGCGGGGGGGCCACCCTATCAAGAGACCCAGTACTTC
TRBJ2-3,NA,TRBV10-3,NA,CAISGGGRSGPDTQYF,TGTGCCATCAGTGGAGGGGGTAGGTCTGGTCCAGATACGCAGTATTTT
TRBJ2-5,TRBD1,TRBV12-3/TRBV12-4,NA,CASSPDRGWGEETQYF,TGTGCCAGCAGCCCCGACAGGGGGTGGGGAGAAGAGACCCAGTACTTC
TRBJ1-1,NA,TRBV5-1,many,CASSLNQGGTEAFF,TGCGCCAGCAGCTTAAATCAGGGAGGCACTGAAGCTTTCTTT
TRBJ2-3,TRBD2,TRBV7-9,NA,CASSLLGLAFTDTQYF,TGTGCCAGCAGCCTCCTCGGACTAGCGTTCACAGATACGCAGTATTTT
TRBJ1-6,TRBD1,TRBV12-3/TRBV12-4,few,CASSLGTGKNSPLHF,TGTGCCAGCAGTTTAGGGACAGGGAAAAATTCACCCCTCCACTTT
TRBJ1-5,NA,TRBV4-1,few,CASSQVMAGTMLQHF,TGCGCCAGCAGCCAAGTGATGGCGGGGACTATGCTCCAGCATTTT
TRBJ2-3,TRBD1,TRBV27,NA,CASSLKGAWEDTQYF,TGTGCCAGCAGTTTAAAGGGGGCCTGGGAAGATACGCAGTATTTT
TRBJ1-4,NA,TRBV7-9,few,CASSLVSRVGEKLFF,TGTGCCAGCAGCTTAGTATCGAGGGTCGGCGAAAAACTGTTTTTT
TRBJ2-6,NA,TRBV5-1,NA,CASSDMSGANVLTF,TGCGCCAGCAGCGACATGTCTGGGGCCAACGTCCTGACTTTC
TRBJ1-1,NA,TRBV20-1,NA,CSAPPIPGSGRPNTEAFF,TGCAGTGCCCCGCCAATCCCCGGGTCAGGGAGACCGAACACTGAAGCTTTCTTT
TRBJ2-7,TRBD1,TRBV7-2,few,CASSSRGGDRDYEQYF,TGTGCCAGCAGCTCCAGGGGGGGGGACAGGGACTACGAGCAGTACTTC
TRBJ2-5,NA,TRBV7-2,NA,CASSPSGISETQYF,TGTGCCAGCAGCCCGTCAGGGATTTCAGAGACCCAGTACTTC
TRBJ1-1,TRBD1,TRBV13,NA,CASSSRGGLTEAFF,TGTGCCAGCAGCTCCCGAGGGGGCCTCACTGAAGCTTTCTTT
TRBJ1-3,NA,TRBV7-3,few,CASSLQGTSSGNTIYF,TGTGCCAGCAGCTTACAGGGTACCAGCTCTGGAAACACCATATATTTT
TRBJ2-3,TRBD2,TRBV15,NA,CAIRAGELTDTQYF,TGTGCCATTCGAGCGGGGGAGTTGACAGATACGCAGTATTTT
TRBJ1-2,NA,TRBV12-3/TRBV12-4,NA,CASSFTDSYGYTF,TGTGCCAGCAGTTTCACGGATAGCTATGGCTACACCTTC
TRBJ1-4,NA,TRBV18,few,CASSPLGGDRKLFF,TGTGCCAGCTCACCACTTGGCGGGGATCGAAAACTGTTTTTT
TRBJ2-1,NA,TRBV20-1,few,CSALMGGPSNEQFF,TGCAGTGCTTTAATGGGGGGGCCCTCGAATGAGCAGTTCTTC
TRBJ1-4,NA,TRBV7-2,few,CASSLWGSSGEKLFF,TGTGCCAGCAGCTTATGGGGATCCAGTGGTGAAAAACTGTTTTTT
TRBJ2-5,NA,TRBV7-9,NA,CASSPTTGQETQYF,TGTGCCAGCAGTCCAACGACAGGCCAAGAGACCCAGTACTTC
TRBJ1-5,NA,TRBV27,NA,CATSKADRYNQPQHF,TGTGCCACCTCAAAAGCCGACAGATACAATCAGCCCCAGCATTTT
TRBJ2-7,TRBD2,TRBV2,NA,CASSRLAGLLEQYF,TGTGCCAGCAGCCGACTAGCGGGTCTCCTCGAGCAGTACTTC
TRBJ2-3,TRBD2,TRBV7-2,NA,CASSFGGTSGTQYF,TGTGCCAGCAGCTTCGGCGGGACTAGCGGGACGCAGTATTTT
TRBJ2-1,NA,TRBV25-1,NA,CASSRRGSSYNEQFF,TGTGCCAGCTCTCGTCGTGGGAGCTCCTACAATGAGCAGTTCTTC
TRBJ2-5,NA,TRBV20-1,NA,CSAGRGGATFGTQYF,TGCAGTGCTGGGCGTGGGGGGGCCACGTTCGGGACCCAGTACTTC
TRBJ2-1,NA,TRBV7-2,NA,CASSFGLGGYNEQFF,TGTGCCAGCAGTTTCGGACTAGGGGGGTACAATGAGCAGTTCTTC
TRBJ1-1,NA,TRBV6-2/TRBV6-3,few,CASTLGSGPSFF,TGTGCCAGCACCTTAGGGTCCGGGCCTTCTTTCTTT
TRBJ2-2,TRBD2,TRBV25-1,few,CASSEYSGGNLNTGELFF,TGTGCCAGCAGTGAATATAGCGGGGGTAACTTGAACACCGGGGAGCTGTTTTTT
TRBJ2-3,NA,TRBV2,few,CASSDRGLVADTQYF,TGTGCCAGCAGTGATCGGGGGTTGGTCGCAGATACGCAGTATTTT
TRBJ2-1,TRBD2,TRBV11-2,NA,CASSFLGLAGVAYNEQFF,TGTGCCAGCAGCTTCCTGGGACTAGCGGGGGTGGCTTACAATGAGCAGTTCTTC
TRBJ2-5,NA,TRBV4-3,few,CASSLRDMGETQYF,TGCGCCAGCAGCCTCCGAGATATGGGGGAGACCCAGTACTTC
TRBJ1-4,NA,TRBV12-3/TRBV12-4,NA,CASSLLNGEKLFF,TGTGCCAGCAGTTTACTCAATGGGGAAAAACTGTTTTTT
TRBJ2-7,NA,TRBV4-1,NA,CASSQEGFEGTDF,TGCGCCAGCAGCCAAGAAGGGTTCGAAGGAACGGACTTC
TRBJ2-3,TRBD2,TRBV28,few,CASSAGLAGGRDTQYF,TGTGCCAGCAGTGCCGGACTAGCGGGGGGCCGGGATACGCAGTATTTT
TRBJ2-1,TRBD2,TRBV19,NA,CASSIDGLAGDYNEQFF,TGTGCCAGTAGTATAGATGGACTAGCGGGGGATTACAATGAGCAGTTCTTC